A single sample gave rise to the 4 T cell receptor beta chains below, sequenced in a study of CD8 T cells in ankylosing spondylitis. TCRdb called the 5' RACE reads again in MiXCR, with one record for every CDR3 protein. The sample comprises 300,000 to 350,000 distinct CDR3 sequences, 20% of which are singletons, and under 4% rests with the top ten. The sample taken for sequencing was blood, either unsorted or a sorted T cell fraction (not recorded which). These TCRs come from a female donor with ankylosing spondylitis or in good health (not recorded which).

The V call is TRBV12-3 or TRBV12-4, the J call TRBJ2-4; D may be TRBD2 (5 bases). The CDR3 covers 13 residues. Trimming cost V 0 bases and J 8 bases, with 8 bases left between them. CDR3: CASSLAGEYIQYF. The CDR3 DNA follows: TGTGCCAGCAGTTTAGCGGGAGAGTACATTCAGTACTTC.

The chain links TRBV25-1 to TRBJ2-7; 11 bases are shared with TRBD2. Looked up from germline, CDR1 is MGHDK and CDR2 is SYGVNS. The CDR3 totals 15 residues. The V and J ends lost 8 bases and 5 bases, in that order; junction bases with no gene match: 11. CDR3 sequence (DNA): TGTGCCAGCCGCGAGACTAGCGGGATTTCCCACGAGCAGTACTTC. As protein: CASRETSGISHEQYF.

J is TRBJ1-5 and V is TRBV20-1; a weak D match, TRBD1 (5 bases). Germline V gives CDR1 DFQATT, CDR2 SNEGSKA (reference sequence). This CDR3 spans 15 amino acids. Trimming removed 1 base from V and 1 base from J, with 11 bases in between. The CDR3 DNA follows: TGCAGTGCTAGAGGGGACGGCCGAAGCAATCAGCCCCAGCATTTT. Encoded protein: CSARGDGRSNQPQHF.

The gene calls are TRBV7-2 and TRBJ2-7; D unclear. V shed 5 bases and J shed 6 bases, with 14 bases lying between them. The CDR3 consists of 13 residues. CDR1 and CDR2 (germline): SGHTA, FQGNSA. The CDR3 DNA is TGTGCCAGCAGCCCAGAAGAATTCCGCGAGCAGTACTTC. Its protein product is CASSPEEFREQYF.